This T cell receptor beta chain was captured by sequencing in a study of blood T cell repertoires in COVID-19. Study-wide background: Whether acute or convalescent, the COVID-19 samples came from the United States, Italy and Spain. From T cells, B-cell-depleted T cells, or PBMCs came the material, which was cDNA or gDNA.

In the study's own analysis: How many nucleated cells were present was estimated from reference gene primer amplification. TCRdb keeps only in-frame clones here, not all; method: immunoSEQ multiplex PCR. That table supplies the V and J calls and clone size; D and trimming were determined from the DNA. The sample shows around 65,000 clones, over 60% of them seen only once. The CDR3 extends over 14 amino acids. Germline assignment: CDR1 MNHEY and CDR2 SVGEGT. V lost 2 bases to trimming and J lost 4 bases; unmatched junction nucleotides: 5. Sequences were obtained from peripheral blood. The chain joins TRBV6-2 or TRBV6-3 to TRBJ2-7, with 7 positions matching TRBD2. The sequence came from a woman between 50 and 59 years old with active or convalescent COVID-19. The CDR3 loop is CASSYGREEYEQYF. DNA for the CDR3: TGTGCCAGCAGTTACGGCCGGGAGGAATACGAGCAGTACTTC.